This T cell receptor (beta chain) was sequenced during a study of T cells in Graves' hyperthyroidism and ophthalmopathy. Study overall: Once the initial diagnosis was made, peripheral blood was obtained before any treatment.

The table lists this clonotype with many counts. Its antigen is as yet unknown. The CDR3 regions of TCR beta were amplified from RNA transcripts. With the HTBI primer set, the TCR CDR3 went through a first round of RT-PCR. TCRdb recomputed calls from the multiplex PCR reads with MiXCR, one row per CDR3 protein. In the table there are about 620,000 distinct CDR3 sequences, about 16% of which are singletons. Study-level findings and limits: Most clonotypes that expanded in the thyroid above 0.001 also showed up in blood.

The clonotype was recovered from a woman between 25 and 40 years old with Graves' hyperthyroidism. The sample taken for sequencing was blood.

CDR3 sequence reads: CASSRDYYEQYF. CDR3 DNA sequence: TGTGCCAGCAGTCGGGACTACTACGAGCAGTACTTC. This rearrangement joins TRBV6-2 or TRBV6-3 to TRBJ2-7; TRBD2 matches 7 bases. The V gene end was trimmed by 5 bases and the J gene end by 3 bases; junction bases not matched to a gene: 1. Looked up from germline, CDR1 is MNHEY and CDR2 is SVGEGT. This CDR3 comprises 12 residues.